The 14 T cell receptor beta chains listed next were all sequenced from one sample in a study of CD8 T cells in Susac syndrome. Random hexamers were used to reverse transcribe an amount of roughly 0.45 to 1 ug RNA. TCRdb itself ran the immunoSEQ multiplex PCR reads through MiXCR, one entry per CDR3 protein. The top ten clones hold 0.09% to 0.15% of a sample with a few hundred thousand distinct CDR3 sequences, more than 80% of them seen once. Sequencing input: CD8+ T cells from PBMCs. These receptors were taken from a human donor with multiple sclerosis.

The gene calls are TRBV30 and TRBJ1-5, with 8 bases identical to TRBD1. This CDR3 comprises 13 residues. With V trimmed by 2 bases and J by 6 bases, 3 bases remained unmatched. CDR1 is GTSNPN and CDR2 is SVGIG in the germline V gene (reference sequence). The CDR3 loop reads CAWSTGGIQPQHF. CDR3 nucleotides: TGTGCCTGGAGTACAGGGGGTATTCAGCCCCAGCATTTT.

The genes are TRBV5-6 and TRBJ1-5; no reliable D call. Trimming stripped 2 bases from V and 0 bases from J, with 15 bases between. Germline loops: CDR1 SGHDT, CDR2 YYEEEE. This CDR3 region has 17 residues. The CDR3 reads CASSFTLRGDSNQPQHF. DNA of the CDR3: TGTGCCAGCAGCTTCACTCTGCGCGGAGATAGCAATCAGCCCCAGCATTTT.

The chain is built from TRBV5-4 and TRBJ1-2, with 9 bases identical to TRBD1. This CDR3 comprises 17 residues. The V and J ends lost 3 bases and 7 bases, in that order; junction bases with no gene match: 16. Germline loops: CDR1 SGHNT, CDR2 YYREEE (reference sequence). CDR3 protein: CASSSPGQGTHVSGYTF. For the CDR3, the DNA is TGTGCCAGCAGCTCGCCGGGACAGGGCACCCATGTAAGTGGCTACACCTTC.

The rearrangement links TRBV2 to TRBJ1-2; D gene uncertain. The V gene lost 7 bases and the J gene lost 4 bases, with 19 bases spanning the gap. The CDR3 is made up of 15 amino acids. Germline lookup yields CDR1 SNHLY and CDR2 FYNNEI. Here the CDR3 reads CASTEWSSHLYGYTF. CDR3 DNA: TGTGCCAGCACAGAATGGTCCAGCCATCTCTATGGCTACACCTTC.

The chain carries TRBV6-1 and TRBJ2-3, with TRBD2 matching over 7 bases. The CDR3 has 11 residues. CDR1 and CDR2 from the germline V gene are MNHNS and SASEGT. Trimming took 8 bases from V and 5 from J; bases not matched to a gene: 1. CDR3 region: CASVAGDTQYF. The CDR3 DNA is TGTGCCAGCGTAGCGGGAGATACGCAGTATTTT.

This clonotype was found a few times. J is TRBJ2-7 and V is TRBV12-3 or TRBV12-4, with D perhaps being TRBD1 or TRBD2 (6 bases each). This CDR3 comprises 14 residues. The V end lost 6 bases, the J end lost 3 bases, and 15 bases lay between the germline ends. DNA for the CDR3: TGTGCCAGCAGCCCCCCCGGGGGCCGCTACGAGCAGTACTTC. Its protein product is CASSPPGGRYEQYF.

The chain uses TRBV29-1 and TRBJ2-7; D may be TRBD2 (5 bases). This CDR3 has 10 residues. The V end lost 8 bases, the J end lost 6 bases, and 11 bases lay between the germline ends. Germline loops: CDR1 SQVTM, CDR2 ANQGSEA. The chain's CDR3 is CSIHEGEQYF. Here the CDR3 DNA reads TGCAGCATCCATGAGGGCGAGCAGTACTTC.

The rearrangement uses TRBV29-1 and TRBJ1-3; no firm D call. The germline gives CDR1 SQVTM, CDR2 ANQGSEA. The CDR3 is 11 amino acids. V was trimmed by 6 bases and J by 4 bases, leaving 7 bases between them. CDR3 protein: CSVLDGNTIYF. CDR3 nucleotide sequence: TGCAGCGTCCTGGACGGAAACACCATATATTTT. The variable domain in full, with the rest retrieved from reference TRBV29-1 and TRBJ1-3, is SAVISQKPSRDICQRGTSLTIQCQVDSQVTMMFWYRQQPGQSLTLIATANQGSEATYESGFVIDKFPISRPNLTFSTLTVSNMSPEDSSIYLCSVLDGNTIYFGEGSWLTVV.

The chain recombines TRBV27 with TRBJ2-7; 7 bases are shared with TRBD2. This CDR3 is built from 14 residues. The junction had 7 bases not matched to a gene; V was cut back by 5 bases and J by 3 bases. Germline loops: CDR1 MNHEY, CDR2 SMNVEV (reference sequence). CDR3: CASSATGTNYEQYF. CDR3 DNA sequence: TGTGCCAGCAGTGCGACCGGGACTAACTACGAGCAGTACTTC.

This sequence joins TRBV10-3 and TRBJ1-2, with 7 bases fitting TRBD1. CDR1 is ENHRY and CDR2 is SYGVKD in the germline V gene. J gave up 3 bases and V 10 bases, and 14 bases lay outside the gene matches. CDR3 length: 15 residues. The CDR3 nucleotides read TGTGCCACCACCCTCGACAGGGATACTTACTATGGCTACACCTTC. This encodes CATTLDRDTYYGYTF.

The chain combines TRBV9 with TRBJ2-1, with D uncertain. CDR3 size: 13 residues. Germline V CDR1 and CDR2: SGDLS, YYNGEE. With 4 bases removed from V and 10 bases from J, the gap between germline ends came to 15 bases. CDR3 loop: CASSPRPAKEQFF. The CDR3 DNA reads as TGTGCCAGCAGCCCACGACCGGCTAAGGAGCAGTTCTTC.

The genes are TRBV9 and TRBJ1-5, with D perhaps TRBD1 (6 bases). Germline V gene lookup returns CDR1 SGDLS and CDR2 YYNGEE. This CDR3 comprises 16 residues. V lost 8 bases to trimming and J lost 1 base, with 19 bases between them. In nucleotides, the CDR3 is TGTGCCAGTTCCCCCGGGACACCCATGAGCAATCAGCCCCAGCATTTT. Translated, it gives CASSPGTPMSNQPQHF.

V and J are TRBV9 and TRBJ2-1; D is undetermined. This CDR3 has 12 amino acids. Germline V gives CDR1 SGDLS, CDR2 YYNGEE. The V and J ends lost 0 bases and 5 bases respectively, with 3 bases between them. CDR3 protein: CASSVDHNEQFF. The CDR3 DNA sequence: TGTGCCAGCAGCGTAGACCACAATGAGCAGTTCTTC.

The CDR3: CAWSSRGPLYEQYF. CDR3 sequence (DNA): TGTGCCTGGAGTTCTAGAGGGCCCCTCTACGAGCAGTACTTC. This chain uses TRBV30 with TRBJ2-7; tentative D call: TRBD2 (5 bases). V lost 2 bases to trimming and J lost 3 bases, with 14 bases between them. The CDR3 has 14 amino acids. Looked up from germline, CDR1 is GTSNPN and CDR2 is SVGIG (reference sequence).